The rows below give T cell receptor beta chains drawn from one sample of a study of cytomegalovirus exposure and HLA in healthy donors. Clones were read by immunoSEQ multiplex PCR, and TCRdb kept only the in-frame ones, dropping some. Of 110,000 to 150,000 clones in the sample, roughly 70% are singletons; the top ten hold 7%. Input material: PBMCs. The receptors were gathered from a man aged 30 to 45 in good health and CMV-seronegative. The CDR3 runs from the conserved cysteine through the conserved F or W. Fields, in order: J gene, clone size, V gene, D gene, CDR3 protein, CDR3 DNA. The D gene is left open where the match is weak. Size values are once, few and many counts, or a class for expanded clones, and some rows have none.

J: TRBJ1-3; size: NA; V: TRBV2; D: NA; CDR3: CASALAGYGNTIYF; DNA: TGTGCCAGCGCCCTCGCGGGGTACGGAAACACCATATATTTT
J: TRBJ2-5; size: NA; V: TRBV30; D: NA; CDR3: CAWRRGRYQETQYF; DNA: TGTGCCTGGAGAAGGGGCAGGTACCAAGAGACCCAGTACTTC
J: TRBJ1-1; size: few; V: TRBV9; D: TRBD1; CDR3: CASSVEIEQGGGEAFF; DNA: TGTGCCAGCAGCGTAGAAATTGAGCAGGGGGGTGGTGAAGCTTTCTTT
J: TRBJ2-5; size: NA; V: TRBV11-3; D: NA; CDR3: CASSLGGVETQYF; DNA: TGTGCCAGCAGCTTAGGCGGGGTCGAGACCCAGTACTTC
J: TRBJ2-5; size: NA; V: TRBV6-1; D: TRBD1; CDR3: CASSEQGVSETQYF; DNA: TGTGCCAGCAGTGAGCAGGGGGTGTCGGAGACCCAGTACTTC
J: TRBJ1-6; size: NA; V: TRBV27; D: NA; CDR3: CASSLQSEKSPLHF; DNA: TGTGCCAGCAGCCTCCAAAGTGAGAAATCACCCCTCCACTTT
J: TRBJ2-5; size: few; V: TRBV5-6; D: NA; CDR3: CASSAGGLGGGKTQYF; DNA: TGTGCCAGCAGCGCAGGGGGTTTAGGGGGCGGGAAGACCCAGTACTTC
J: TRBJ2-5; size: NA; V: TRBV5-1; D: NA; CDR3: CASSLGVAEAETQYF; DNA: TGCGCCAGCAGCTTGGGCGTAGCGGAGGCAGAGACCCAGTACTTC
J: TRBJ2-1; size: NA; V: TRBV7-9; D: TRBD1; CDR3: CASSRQGNEQFF; DNA: TGTGCCAGCAGCCGACAGGGCAATGAGCAGTTCTTC
J: TRBJ2-4; size: NA; V: TRBV11-2; D: NA; CDR3: CASSRTSQGDKNIQYF; DNA: TGTGCCAGCAGCCGAACCTCGCAGGGCGACAAAAACATTCAGTACTTC
J: TRBJ1-3; size: once; V: TRBV6-5; D: NA; CDR3: CASRTTGSSGNTIYF; DNA: TGTGCCAGCAGGACGACGGGTAGCTCTGGAAACACCATATATTTT
J: TRBJ2-1; size: NA; V: TRBV7-9; D: NA; CDR3: CASSLMGQVDEQFF; DNA: TGTGCCAGCAGCTTAATGGGTCAGGTCGATGAGCAGTTCTTC
J: TRBJ1-2; size: NA; V: TRBV5-6; D: TRBD1; CDR3: CASSTKWRGQDYGYTF; DNA: TGTGCCAGCAGCACGAAGTGGAGGGGGCAGGACTATGGCTACACCTTC
J: TRBJ2-3; size: few; V: TRBV7-9; D: TRBD2; CDR3: CASSDSGGTDTQYF; DNA: TGTGCCAGCAGCGATAGCGGGGGGACAGATACGCAGTATTTT
J: TRBJ2-1; size: NA; V: TRBV19; D: TRBD1; CDR3: CASSILQTGAPYNEQFF; DNA: TGTGCCAGTAGTATCCTCCAGACAGGGGCGCCCTACAATGAGCAGTTCTTC
J: TRBJ2-7; size: NA; V: TRBV5-6; D: NA; CDR3: CASSSFHLDSEQYF; DNA: TGTGCCAGCAGCTCTTTCCATCTAGACTCCGAGCAGTACTTC
J: TRBJ2-3; size: few; V: TRBV6-6; D: NA; CDR3: CASPSTKNTQYF; DNA: TGTGCCAGCCCATCGACTAAGAATACGCAGTATTTT
J: TRBJ2-7; size: NA; V: TRBV28; D: TRBD2; CDR3: CASTVSLRESYEQYF; DNA: TGTGCCAGCACCGTCTCCCTGCGGGAGTCCTACGAGCAGTACTTC
J: TRBJ1-2; size: few; V: TRBV5-1; D: NA; CDR3: CASSLGAAAVYTF; DNA: TGCGCCAGCAGCTTGGGGGCAGCTGCTGTCTACACCTTC
J: TRBJ1-1; size: NA; V: TRBV7-9; D: NA; CDR3: CASSLAGQQNTEAFF; DNA: TGTGCCAGCAGCTTAGCGGGACAACAGAACACTGAAGCTTTCTTT
J: TRBJ2-3; size: NA; V: TRBV2; D: NA; CDR3: CASSYLDTQYF; DNA: TGTGCCAGCAGTTATCTGGATACGCAGTATTTT
J: TRBJ1-6; size: once; V: TRBV5-1; D: NA; CDR3: CASSLARGNSPLHF; DNA: TGCGCCAGCAGCTTGGCCCGCGGGAATTCACCCCTCCACTTT
J: TRBJ2-7; size: NA; V: TRBV18; D: TRBD2; CDR3: CASSPTPQLATFYEQYF; DNA: TGTGCCAGCTCACCAACCCCTCAACTAGCGACCTTTTACGAGCAGTACTTC
J: TRBJ2-5; size: medium-sized; V: TRBV7-6; D: TRBD2; CDR3: CASSSPYSGGGQETQYF; DNA: TGTGCCAGCAGCTCCCCCTATAGCGGGGGTGGACAAGAGACCCAGTACTTC
J: TRBJ2-7; size: NA; V: TRBV7-8; D: NA; CDR3: CASSLGFRGSPEQYF; DNA: TGTGCCAGCAGCTTAGGGTTTCGGGGGTCCCCCGAGCAGTACTTC
J: TRBJ2-7; size: NA; V: TRBV7-8; D: NA; CDR3: CASSLVRGKLEQYF; DNA: TGTGCCAGCAGCTTAGTCAGGGGAAAGCTCGAGCAGTACTTC
J: TRBJ2-3; size: NA; V: TRBV27; D: TRBD2; CDR3: CASRQTSGSTQYF; DNA: TGTGCCAGCAGGCAAACTAGCGGTTCAACGCAGTATTTT
J: TRBJ2-3; size: NA; V: TRBV6-5; D: TRBD1; CDR3: CASKAGTGGAGTQYF; DNA: TGTGCCAGCAAGGCGGGGACAGGGGGCGCAGGGACGCAGTATTTT
J: TRBJ1-1; size: once; V: TRBV5-4; D: NA; CDR3: CASSSGKLEPNIEAFF; DNA: TGTGCCAGCAGCTCGGGGAAGTTGGAGCCGAACATTGAAGCTTTCTTT
J: TRBJ1-2; size: few; V: TRBV6-6; D: NA; CDR3: CASSRGTLTYGYTF; DNA: TGTGCCAGCAGCCGCGGGACGCTCACCTATGGCTACACCTTC
J: TRBJ2-7; size: NA; V: TRBV6-1; D: TRBD1; CDR3: CASSALRDRGYEQYF; DNA: TGTGCCAGCAGTGCCCTCCGAGACAGGGGGTACGAGCAGTACTTC
J: TRBJ2-3; size: once; V: TRBV5-1; D: NA; CDR3: CASSLGWSGSTDTQYF; DNA: TGCGCCAGCAGCTTGGGGTGGTCAGGGAGCACAGATACGCAGTATTTT
J: TRBJ1-4; size: few; V: TRBV11-1; D: NA; CDR3: CASSFNQGNEKLFF; DNA: TGTGCCAGCAGCTTCAACCAGGGTAATGAAAAACTGTTTTTT
J: TRBJ2-4; size: few; V: TRBV19; D: TRBD1; CDR3: CASTERGGVSKNIQYF; DNA: TGTGCCAGTACCGAAAGAGGGGGCGTAAGCAAAAACATTCAGTACTTC
J: TRBJ2-3; size: NA; V: TRBV5-1; D: NA; CDR3: CASSLMAGGLRDTQYF; DNA: TGCGCCAGCAGCTTGATGGCGGGTGGGCTCAGAGATACGCAGTATTTT
J: TRBJ2-3; size: once; V: TRBV27; D: TRBD2; CDR3: CASSWGTSGSTDTQYF; DNA: TGTGCCAGCAGCTGGGGGACTAGCGGGAGCACAGATACGCAGTATTTT
J: TRBJ2-1; size: NA; V: TRBV9; D: NA; CDR3: CASSVAEEASTTTHNEQFF; DNA: TGTGCCAGCAGCGTAGCGGAGGAGGCCAGTACGACGACCCACAATGAGCAGTTCTTC
J: TRBJ2-7; size: once; V: TRBV7-2; D: NA; CDR3: CASSSQTRGEQYF; DNA: TGTGCCAGCAGCTCCCAGACTAGAGGCGAGCAGTACTTC
J: TRBJ1-2; size: NA; V: TRBV5-4; D: TRBD1; CDR3: CASSLTPGQEFYGYTF; DNA: TGTGCCAGCAGCCTAACTCCGGGACAGGAGTTCTATGGCTACACCTTC
J: TRBJ2-3; size: NA; V: TRBV28; D: NA; CDR3: CASFRGSPDTQYF; DNA: TGTGCCAGCTTCAGGGGATCCCCAGATACGCAGTATTTT
J: TRBJ2-3; size: NA; V: TRBV11-2; D: NA; CDR3: CASSLVPPRDSDTQYF; DNA: TGTGCCAGCAGCTTAGTGCCGCCAAGGGACTCAGATACGCAGTATTTT
J: TRBJ1-3; size: few; V: TRBV19; D: NA; CDR3: CASSIATTSGNTIYF; DNA: TGTGCCAGTAGTATCGCGACAACCTCTGGAAACACCATATATTTT
J: TRBJ1-2; size: NA; V: TRBV28; D: TRBD1; CDR3: CASSLNRDSHF; DNA: TGTGCCAGCAGTCTGAACCGGGACAGTCACTTC
J: TRBJ2-7; size: NA; V: TRBV2; D: NA; CDR3: CASRSQGSEQYF; DNA: TGTGCCAGCAGGTCCCAGGGCTCCGAGCAGTACTTC
J: TRBJ1-1; size: NA; V: TRBV27; D: TRBD1; CDR3: CASSAGQLNTEAFF; DNA: TGTGCCAGCAGTGCGGGACAGCTGAACACTGAAGCTTTCTTT
J: TRBJ2-1; size: NA; V: TRBV27; D: NA; CDR3: CASSLLGAHNEQFF; DNA: TGTGCCAGCAGTTTACTTGGGGCCCACAATGAGCAGTTCTTC
J: TRBJ2-7; size: NA; V: TRBV28; D: NA; CDR3: CASREEPGRSRYEQYF; DNA: TGTGCCAGCAGAGAAGAACCGGGTAGGTCCCGCTACGAGCAGTACTTC
J: TRBJ2-7; size: few; V: TRBV5-1; D: TRBD2; CDR3: CASSSPNLAGVYEQYF; DNA: TGCGCCAGCAGCTCCCCAAATCTAGCGGGAGTCTACGAGCAGTACTTC
J: TRBJ2-1; size: NA; V: TRBV5-4; D: TRBD2; CDR3: CASSLGGSSYNEQFF; DNA: TGTGCCAGCAGCTTGGGCGGGAGCTCCTACAATGAGCAGTTCTTC
J: TRBJ1-1; size: few; V: TRBV5-1; D: NA; CDR3: CASSLEAGNTEAFF; DNA: TGCGCCAGCAGCTTGGAGGCAGGGAACACTGAAGCTTTCTTT
J: TRBJ2-7; size: NA; V: TRBV2; D: NA; CDR3: CASSESRDYEQYF; DNA: TGTGCCAGCAGTGAGTCCCGGGACTACGAGCAGTACTTC
J: TRBJ1-2; size: NA; V: TRBV5-1; D: TRBD1; CDR3: CASSLEGGQGAYYGYTF; DNA: TGCGCCAGCAGCCTCGAAGGCGGACAGGGGGCGTACTATGGCTACACCTTC
J: TRBJ1-1; size: NA; V: TRBV28; D: NA; CDR3: CASSLRTAENTEAFF; DNA: TGTGCCAGCAGTTTACGAACAGCGGAGAACACTGAAGCTTTCTTT